This TCR beta chain was captured in a study of blood T cell repertoires in COVID-19. Study-level information: Samples taken during acute and convalescent COVID-19 were collected in the United States, Italy and Spain. PBMCs, B-cell-depleted T cells, or T cells were the source of the cDNA or gDNA that made up the material.

This CDR3 is built from 15 residues. CDR1 KGHSH and CDR2 LQKENI come from the germline V gene. With 2 bases removed from V and 10 bases from J, the gap between germline ends came to 18 bases. Study processing details: Reference gene primers were amplified, and this amplification served to estimate nucleated cell counts. Clones were sequenced by immunoSEQ multiplex PCR, and TCRdb holds only the in-frame ones, with some missing. The V and J calls and clone size are taken from that table; D and trimming were inferred from the DNA. Of 120,000 or so clones in the sample, more than 75% are singletons; the top ten hold about 4%.

The receptor comes from a middle-aged man with active COVID-19. The sequenced material came from peripheral blood. This chain joins TRBV18 and TRBJ2-1, with D perhaps TRBD2 (6 bases). The CDR3 bases are TGTGCCAGCTCACCAGGGGGGACCACCGTTCGAGAGCAGTTCTTC. This gives the protein CASSPGGTTVREQFF.